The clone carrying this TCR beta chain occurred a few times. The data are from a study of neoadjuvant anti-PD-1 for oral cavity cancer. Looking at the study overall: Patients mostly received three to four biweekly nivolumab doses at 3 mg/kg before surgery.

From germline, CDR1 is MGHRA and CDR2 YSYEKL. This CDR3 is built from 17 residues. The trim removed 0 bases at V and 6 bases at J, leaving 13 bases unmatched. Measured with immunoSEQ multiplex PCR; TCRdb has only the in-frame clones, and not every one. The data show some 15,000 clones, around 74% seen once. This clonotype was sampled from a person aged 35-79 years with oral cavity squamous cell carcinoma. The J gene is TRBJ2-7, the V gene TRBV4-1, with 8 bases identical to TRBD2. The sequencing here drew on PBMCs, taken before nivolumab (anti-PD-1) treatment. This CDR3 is CASSQDRSAGDRREQYF. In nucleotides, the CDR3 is TGCGCCAGCAGCCAAGATCGGTCAGCGGGAGATAGACGCGAGCAGTACTTC.